The source of this T cell receptor beta chain is a study of cytomegalovirus exposure and HLA in healthy donors. As for the study in general: Within an early data release were around 80 million unique TCRs drawn from HLA-typed donors.

V gave up 1 base and J gave up 4 bases, with 15 bases separating them. The CDR3 runs to 16 residues. Germline assignment: CDR1 SGHTA and CDR2 FQGTGA. Details on this clone: Its antigen is undetermined.

Study-level findings and limits: Available immune exposure information was restricted to CMV serostatus only. Reports described diagnosis of cytomegalovirus status by the classifier as highly specific and sensitive. Under in vitro conditions, a few CMV-associated chains were confirmed as specific for CMV antigens.

The PCR made use of 60 Vbeta and 13 Jbeta primers. Using immunoSEQ multiplex PCR, the repertoire was profiled, and TCRdb retains in-frame clones only, with some absent. This sample has 120,000 or so clones, with about 80% found just once. The sample was PBMCs. This receptor was taken from a man between 25 and 39 years old in good health and CMV-seronegative. The chain couples TRBV7-3 to TRBJ2-3, with D maybe TRBD2 (6 bases). This CDR3 is CASSLMGSGSPDTQYF. The DNA of the CDR3 is TGTGCCAGCAGCTTAATGGGTAGCGGTAGCCCAGATACGCAGTATTTT.